The text below deals with one T cell receptor beta chain. The data were obtained in a study of T cell repertoires in cytomegalovirus infection. Study at large: Both a matching HLA type and CMV infection were indicated by public TCR beta signatures.

The CDR3 runs to 14 residues. V was trimmed by 2 bases and J by 1 base, leaving 6 bases between them. CDR1 is ENHRY, CDR2 SYGVKD, per germline. TCRdb re-called the reads through MiXCR, storing one row per CDR3 protein. The sample lists fewer than 250,000 distinct CDR3 sequences; roughly 22% were seen once. The receptor was derived from a human donor in good health (CMV status not recorded). Some clones in this sample may be carry-over from other donors' samples. The genes are TRBV10-3 and TRBJ1-3, with no clear D. The sample consisted of CD8+ T cells from PBMCs. CDR3 coding DNA: TGTGCCATCAGTGAGGGGCATTCTGGAAACACCATATATTTT. Translation gives CAISEGHSGNTIYF.